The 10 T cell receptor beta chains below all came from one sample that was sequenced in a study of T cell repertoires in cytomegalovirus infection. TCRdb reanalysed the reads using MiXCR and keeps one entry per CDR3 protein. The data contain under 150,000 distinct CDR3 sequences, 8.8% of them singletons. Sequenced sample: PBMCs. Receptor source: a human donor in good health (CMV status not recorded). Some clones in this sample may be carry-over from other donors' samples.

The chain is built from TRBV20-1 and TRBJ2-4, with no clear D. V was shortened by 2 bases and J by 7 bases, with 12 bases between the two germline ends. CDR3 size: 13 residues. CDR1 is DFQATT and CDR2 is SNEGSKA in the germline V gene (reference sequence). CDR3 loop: CSARSRIGNIQYF. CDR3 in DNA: TGCAGTGCTAGAAGTCGGATCGGGAACATTCAGTACTTC.

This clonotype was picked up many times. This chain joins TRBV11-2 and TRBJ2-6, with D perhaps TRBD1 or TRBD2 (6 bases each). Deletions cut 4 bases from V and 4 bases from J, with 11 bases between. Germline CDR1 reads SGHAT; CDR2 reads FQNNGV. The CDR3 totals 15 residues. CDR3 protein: CASSSRGVGANVLTF. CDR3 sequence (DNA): TGTGCCAGCAGCTCAAGGGGGGTCGGGGCCAACGTCCTGACTTTC.

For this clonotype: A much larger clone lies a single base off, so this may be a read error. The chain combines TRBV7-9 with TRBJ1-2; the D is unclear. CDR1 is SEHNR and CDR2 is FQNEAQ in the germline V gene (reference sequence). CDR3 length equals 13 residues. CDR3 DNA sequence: TGTGCCAGCAGCACCGACTGGGAAGCAGGCTGCACCTTC. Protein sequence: CASSTDWEAGCTF.

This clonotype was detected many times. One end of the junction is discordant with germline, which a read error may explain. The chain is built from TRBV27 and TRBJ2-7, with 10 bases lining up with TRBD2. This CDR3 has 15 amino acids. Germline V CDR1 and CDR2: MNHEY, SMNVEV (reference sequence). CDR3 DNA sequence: TGTGCCAGCAGTAAATTACTAGCGGGGCCTACGAGCAGTACCTTC. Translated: CASSKLLAGPTSSTF.

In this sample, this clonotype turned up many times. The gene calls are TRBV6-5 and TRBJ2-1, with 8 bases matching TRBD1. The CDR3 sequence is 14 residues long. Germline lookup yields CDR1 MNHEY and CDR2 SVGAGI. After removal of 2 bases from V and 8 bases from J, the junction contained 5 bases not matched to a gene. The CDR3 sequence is CASSYADREDEQFF. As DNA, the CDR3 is TGTGCCAGCAGTTACGCGGACAGGGAGGATGAGCAGTTCTTC.

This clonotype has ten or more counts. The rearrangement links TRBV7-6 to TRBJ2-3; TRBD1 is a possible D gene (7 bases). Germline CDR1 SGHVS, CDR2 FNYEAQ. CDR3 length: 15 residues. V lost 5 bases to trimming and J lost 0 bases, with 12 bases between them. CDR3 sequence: CASSLGGQSTDTQYF. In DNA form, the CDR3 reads TGTGCCAGCAGCCTGGGGGGACAGAGCACAGATACGCAGTATTTT.

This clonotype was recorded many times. CDR3 sequence (DNA): TGTGCCAGCAGCTACGGGACGACCGGGGAGCTGTTTTTT. Translation gives CASSYGTTGELFF. This chain uses TRBV7-3 with TRBJ2-2; D assignment may be TRBD1 or TRBD2 (5 bases each). The CDR3 has 13 residues. V lost 4 bases and J lost 5, with 8 bases in between. The V gene's germline CDR1 is SGHTA and CDR2 FQGTGA.

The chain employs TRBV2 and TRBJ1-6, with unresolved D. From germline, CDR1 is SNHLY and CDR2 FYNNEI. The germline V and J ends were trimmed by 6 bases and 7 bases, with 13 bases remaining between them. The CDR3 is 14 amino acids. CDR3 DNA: TGTGCCAGCAGGCGCATTGAACCGAATTCACCCCTCCACTTT. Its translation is CASRRIEPNSPLHF.

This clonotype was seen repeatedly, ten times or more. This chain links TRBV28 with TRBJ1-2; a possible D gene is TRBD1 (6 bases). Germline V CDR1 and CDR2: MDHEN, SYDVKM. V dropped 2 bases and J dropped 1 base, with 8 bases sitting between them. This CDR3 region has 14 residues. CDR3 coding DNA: TGTGCCAGCAGTTTAGCGGACAGTAACTATGGCTACACCTTC. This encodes CASSLADSNYGYTF.

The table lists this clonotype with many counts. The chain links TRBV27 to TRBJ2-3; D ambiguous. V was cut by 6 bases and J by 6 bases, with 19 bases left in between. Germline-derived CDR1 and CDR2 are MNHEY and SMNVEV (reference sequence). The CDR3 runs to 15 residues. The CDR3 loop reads CASRYLGYPLDTQYF. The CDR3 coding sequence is TGTGCCAGCAGATATTTGGGCTACCCCCTCGATACGCAGTATTTT.